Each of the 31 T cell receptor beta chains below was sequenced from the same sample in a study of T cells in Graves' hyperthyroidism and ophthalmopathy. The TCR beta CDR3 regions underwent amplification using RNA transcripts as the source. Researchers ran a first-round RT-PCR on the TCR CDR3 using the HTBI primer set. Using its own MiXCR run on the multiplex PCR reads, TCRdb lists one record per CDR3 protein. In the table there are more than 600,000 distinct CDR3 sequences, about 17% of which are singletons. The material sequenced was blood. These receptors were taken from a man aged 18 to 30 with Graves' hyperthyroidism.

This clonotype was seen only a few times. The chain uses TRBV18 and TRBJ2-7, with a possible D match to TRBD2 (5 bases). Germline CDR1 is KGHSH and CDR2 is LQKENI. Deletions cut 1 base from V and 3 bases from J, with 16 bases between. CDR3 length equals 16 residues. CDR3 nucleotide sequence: TGTGCCAGCTCACCACTCGGAGCCGGGATACTCTACGAGCAGTACTTC. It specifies CASSPLGAGILYEQYF.

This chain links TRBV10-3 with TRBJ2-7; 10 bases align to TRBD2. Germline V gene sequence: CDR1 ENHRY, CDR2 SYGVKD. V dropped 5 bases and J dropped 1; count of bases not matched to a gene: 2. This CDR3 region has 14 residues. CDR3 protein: CAISPSGSSYEQYF. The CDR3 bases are TGTGCCATCAGTCCTAGCGGGAGTTCCTACGAGCAGTACTTC.

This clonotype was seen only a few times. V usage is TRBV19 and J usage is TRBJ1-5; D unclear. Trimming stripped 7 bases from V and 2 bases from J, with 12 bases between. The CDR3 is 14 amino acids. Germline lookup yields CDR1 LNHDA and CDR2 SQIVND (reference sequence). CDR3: CASISVGGNQPQHF. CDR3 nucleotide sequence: TGTGCCAGTATATCGGTTGGGGGCAATCAGCCCCAGCATTTT.

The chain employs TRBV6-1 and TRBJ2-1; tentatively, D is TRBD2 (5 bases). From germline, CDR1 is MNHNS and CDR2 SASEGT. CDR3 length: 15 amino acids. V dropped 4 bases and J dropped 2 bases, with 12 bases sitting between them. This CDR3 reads CASSAKGATYNEQFF. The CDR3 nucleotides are TGTGCCAGCAGTGCGAAGGGAGCCACCTACAATGAGCAGTTCTTC.

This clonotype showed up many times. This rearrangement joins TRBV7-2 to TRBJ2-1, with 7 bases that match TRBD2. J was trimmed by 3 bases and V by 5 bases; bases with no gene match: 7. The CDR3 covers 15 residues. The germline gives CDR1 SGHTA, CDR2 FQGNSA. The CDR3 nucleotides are TGTGCCAGCAGCGCCGCGGCTAGCGGCTACAATGAGCAGTTCTTC. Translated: CASSAAASGYNEQFF. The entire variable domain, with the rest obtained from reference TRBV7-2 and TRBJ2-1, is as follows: GAGVSQSPSNKVTEKGKDVELRCDPISGHTALYWYRQSLGQGLEFLIYFQGNSAPDKSGLPSDRFSAERTGGSVSTLTIQRTQQEDSAVYLCASSAAASGYNEQFFGPGTRLTVL.

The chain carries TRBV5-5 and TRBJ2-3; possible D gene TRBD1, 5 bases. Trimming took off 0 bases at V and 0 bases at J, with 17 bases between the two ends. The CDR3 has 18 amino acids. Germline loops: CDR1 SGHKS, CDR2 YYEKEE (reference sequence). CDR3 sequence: CASSLEYQGPTSTDTQYF. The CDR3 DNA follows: TGTGCCAGCAGCTTGGAATACCAGGGCCCTACTAGCACAGATACGCAGTATTTT.

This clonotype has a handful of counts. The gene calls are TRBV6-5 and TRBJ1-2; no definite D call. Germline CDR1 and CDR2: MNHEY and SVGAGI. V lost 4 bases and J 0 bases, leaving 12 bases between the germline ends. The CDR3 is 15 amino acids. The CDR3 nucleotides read TGTGCCAGCAGTTTTAGCGCCTTAGCTAACTATGGCTACACCTTC. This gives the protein CASSFSALANYGYTF.

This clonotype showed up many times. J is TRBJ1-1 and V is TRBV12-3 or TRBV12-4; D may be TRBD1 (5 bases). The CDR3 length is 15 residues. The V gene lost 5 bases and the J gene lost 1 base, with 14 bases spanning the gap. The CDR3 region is CASSRPGTQNTEAFF. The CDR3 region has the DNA TGTGCCAGCAGTCGTCCCGGGACTCAGAACACTGAAGCTTTCTTT.

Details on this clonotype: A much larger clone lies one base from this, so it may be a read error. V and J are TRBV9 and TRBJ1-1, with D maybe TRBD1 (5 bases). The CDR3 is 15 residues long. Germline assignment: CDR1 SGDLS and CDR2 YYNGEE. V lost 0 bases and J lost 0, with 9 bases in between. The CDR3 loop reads CASSVGAGLNTEAFF. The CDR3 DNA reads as TGTGCCAGCAGCGTAGGGGCGGGGCTGAACACTGAAGCTTTCTTT.

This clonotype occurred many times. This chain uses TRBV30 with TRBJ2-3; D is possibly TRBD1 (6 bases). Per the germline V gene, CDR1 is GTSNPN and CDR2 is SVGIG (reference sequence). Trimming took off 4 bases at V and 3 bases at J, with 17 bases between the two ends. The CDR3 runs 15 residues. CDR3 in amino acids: CAWTRPGHPTDTQYF. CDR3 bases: TGTGCCTGGACCCGCCCGGGACATCCAACAGATACGCAGTATTTT.

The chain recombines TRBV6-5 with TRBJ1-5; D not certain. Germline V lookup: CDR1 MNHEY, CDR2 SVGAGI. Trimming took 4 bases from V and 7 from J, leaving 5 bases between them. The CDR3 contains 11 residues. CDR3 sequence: CASSSTQPQHF. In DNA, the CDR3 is TGTGCCAGCAGTTCCACCCAGCCCCAGCATTTT.

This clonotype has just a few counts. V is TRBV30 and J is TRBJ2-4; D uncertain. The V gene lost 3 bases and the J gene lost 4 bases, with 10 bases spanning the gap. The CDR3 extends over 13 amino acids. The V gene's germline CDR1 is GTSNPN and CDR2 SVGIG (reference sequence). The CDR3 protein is CAWSMGGKNIQYF. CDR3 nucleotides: TGTGCCTGGAGCATGGGCGGTAAAAACATTCAGTACTTC.

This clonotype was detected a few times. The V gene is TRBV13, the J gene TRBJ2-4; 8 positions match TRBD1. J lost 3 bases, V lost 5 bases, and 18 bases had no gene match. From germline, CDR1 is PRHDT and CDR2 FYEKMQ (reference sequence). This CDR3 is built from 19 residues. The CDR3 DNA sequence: TGTGCCAGCAGCCCGGGTGGCAGGGGGCTCTATTTTGACAAAAACATTCAGTACTTC. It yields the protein CASSPGGRGLYFDKNIQYF. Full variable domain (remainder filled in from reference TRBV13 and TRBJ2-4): AAGVIQSPRHLIKEKRETATLKCYPIPRHDTVYWYQQGPGQDPQFLISFYEKMQSDKGSIPDRFSAQQFSDYHSELNMSSLELGDSALYFCASSPGGRGLYFDKNIQYFGAGTRLSVL.

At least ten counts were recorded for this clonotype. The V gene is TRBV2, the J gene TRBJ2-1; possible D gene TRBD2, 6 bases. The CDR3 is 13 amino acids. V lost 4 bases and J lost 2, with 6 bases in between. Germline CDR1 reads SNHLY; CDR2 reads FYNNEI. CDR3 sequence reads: CASSGGTYNEQFF. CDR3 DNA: TGTGCCAGCAGTGGCGGGACCTACAATGAGCAGTTCTTC. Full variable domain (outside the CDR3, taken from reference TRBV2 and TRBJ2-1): EPEVTQTPSHQVTQMGQEVILRCVPISNHLYFYWYRQILGQKVEFLVSFYNNEISEKSEIFDDQFSVERPDGSNFTLKIRSTKLEDSAMYFCASSGGTYNEQFFGPGTRLTVL.

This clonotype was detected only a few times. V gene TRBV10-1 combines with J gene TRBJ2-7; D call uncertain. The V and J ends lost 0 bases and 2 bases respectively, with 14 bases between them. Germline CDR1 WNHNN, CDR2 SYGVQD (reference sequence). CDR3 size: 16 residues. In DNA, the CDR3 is TGCGCCAGCAGTGAGTCGGCGGCTACATCACCCTACGAGCAGTACTTC. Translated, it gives CASSESAATSPYEQYF.

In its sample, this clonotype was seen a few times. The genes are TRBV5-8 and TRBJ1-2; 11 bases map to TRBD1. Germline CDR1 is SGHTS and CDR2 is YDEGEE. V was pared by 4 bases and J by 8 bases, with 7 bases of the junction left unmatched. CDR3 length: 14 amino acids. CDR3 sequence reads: CASSTDRGHSGYTF. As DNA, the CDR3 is TGTGCCAGCAGCACGGACAGGGGGCATTCCGGCTACACCTTC.

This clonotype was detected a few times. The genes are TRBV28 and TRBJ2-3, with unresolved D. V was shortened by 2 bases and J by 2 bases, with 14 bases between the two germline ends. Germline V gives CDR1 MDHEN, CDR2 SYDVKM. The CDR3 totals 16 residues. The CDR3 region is CASSLNPPKPTDTQYF. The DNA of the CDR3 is TGTGCCAGCAGTTTAAATCCCCCTAAGCCCACAGATACGCAGTATTTT. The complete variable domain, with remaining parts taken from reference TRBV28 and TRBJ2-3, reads DVKVTQSSRYLVKRTGEKVFLECVQDMDHENMFWYRQDPGLGLRLIYFSYDVKMKEKGDIPEGYSVSREKKERFSLILESASTNQTSMYLCASSLNPPKPTDTQYFGPGTRLTVL.

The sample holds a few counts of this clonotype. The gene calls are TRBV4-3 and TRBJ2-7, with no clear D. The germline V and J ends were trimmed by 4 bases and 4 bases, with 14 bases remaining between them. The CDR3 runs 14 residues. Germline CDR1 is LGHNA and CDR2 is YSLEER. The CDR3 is CASSPGGDGYEQYF. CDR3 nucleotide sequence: TGCGCCAGCAGCCCCGGTGGGGATGGTTACGAGCAGTACTTC.

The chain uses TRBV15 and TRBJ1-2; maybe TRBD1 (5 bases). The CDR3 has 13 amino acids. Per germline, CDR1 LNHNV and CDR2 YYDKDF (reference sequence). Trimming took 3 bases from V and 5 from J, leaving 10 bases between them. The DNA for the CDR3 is TGTGCCACCAGCAGGGAGACAGTTTATGGCTACACCTTC. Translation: CATSRETVYGYTF.

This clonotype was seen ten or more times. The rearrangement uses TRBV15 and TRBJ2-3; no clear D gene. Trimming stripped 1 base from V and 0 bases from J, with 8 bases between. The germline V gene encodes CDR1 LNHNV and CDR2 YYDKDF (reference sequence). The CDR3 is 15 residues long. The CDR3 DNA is TGTGCCACCAGCAGAGCTGTCGCTAGCACAGATACGCAGTATTTT. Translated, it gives CATSRAVASTDTQYF. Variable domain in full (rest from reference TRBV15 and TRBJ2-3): DAMVIQNPRYQVTQFGKPVTLSCSQTLNHNVMYWYQQKSSQAPKLLFHYYDKDFNNEADTPDNFQSRRPNTSFCFLDIRSPGLGDTAMYLCATSRAVASTDTQYFGPGTRLTVL.

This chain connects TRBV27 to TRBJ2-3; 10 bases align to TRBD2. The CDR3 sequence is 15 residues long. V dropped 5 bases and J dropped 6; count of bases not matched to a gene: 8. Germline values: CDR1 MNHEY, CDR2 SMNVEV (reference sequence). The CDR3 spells CASSPTSGKFDTQYF. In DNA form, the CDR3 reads TGTGCCAGCAGTCCTACTAGCGGGAAGTTCGATACGCAGTATTTT.

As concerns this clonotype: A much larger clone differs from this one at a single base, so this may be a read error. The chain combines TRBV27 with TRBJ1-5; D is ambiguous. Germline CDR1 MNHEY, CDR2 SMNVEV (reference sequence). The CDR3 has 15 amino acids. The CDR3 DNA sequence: TGTGTCAGCAGTACGTGGACGGGAAGCAATCAGCCCCAGCATTTT. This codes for CVSSTWTGSNQPQHF.

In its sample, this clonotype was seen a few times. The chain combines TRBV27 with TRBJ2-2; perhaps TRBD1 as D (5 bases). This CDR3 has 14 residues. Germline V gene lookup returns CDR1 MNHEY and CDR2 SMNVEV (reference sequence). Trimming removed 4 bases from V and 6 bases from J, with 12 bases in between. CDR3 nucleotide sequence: TGTGCCAGCAGTTGGGGCAGGGAATCCGGGGAGCTGTTTTTT. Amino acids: CASSWGRESGELFF.

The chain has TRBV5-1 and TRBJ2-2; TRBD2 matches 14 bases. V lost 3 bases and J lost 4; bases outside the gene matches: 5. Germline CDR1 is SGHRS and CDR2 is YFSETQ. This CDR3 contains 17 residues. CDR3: CASSSRGLAGVTGELFF. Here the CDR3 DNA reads TGCGCCAGCAGCTCGAGGGGACTAGCGGGAGTCACCGGGGAGCTGTTTTTT.

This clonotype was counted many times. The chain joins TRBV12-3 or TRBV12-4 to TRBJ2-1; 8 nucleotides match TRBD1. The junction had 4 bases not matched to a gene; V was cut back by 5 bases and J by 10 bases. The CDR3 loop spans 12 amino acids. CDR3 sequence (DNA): TGTGCCAGCAGTCCTGGACAGGGCGAGCAGTTCTTC. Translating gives CASSPGQGEQFF.

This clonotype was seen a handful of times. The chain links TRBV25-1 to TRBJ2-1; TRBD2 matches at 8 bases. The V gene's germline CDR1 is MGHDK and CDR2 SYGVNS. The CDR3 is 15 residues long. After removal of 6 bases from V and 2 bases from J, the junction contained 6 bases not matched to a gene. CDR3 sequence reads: CASSTGTSPYNEQFF. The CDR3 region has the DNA TGTGCCAGCAGCACCGGGACTAGTCCCTACAATGAGCAGTTCTTC.

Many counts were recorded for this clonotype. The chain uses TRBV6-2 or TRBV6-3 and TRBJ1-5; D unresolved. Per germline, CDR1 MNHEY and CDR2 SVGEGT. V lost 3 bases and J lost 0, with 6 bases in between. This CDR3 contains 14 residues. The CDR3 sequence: CASSYRYSNQPQHF. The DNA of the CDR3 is TGTGCCAGCAGTTATCGATATAGCAATCAGCCCCAGCATTTT.

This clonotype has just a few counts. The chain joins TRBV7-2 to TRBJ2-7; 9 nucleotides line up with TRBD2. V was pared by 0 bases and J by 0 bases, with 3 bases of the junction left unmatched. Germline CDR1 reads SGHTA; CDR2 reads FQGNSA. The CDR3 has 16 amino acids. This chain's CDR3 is CASSLASGSYSYEQYF. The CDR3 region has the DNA TGTGCCAGCAGCTTAGCTAGCGGGAGTTACTCCTACGAGCAGTACTTC.

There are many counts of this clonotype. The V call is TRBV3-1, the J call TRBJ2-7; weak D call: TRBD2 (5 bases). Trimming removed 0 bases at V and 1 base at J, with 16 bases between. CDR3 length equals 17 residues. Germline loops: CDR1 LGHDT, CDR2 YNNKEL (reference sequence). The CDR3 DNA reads TGTGCCAGCAGCCAAGATGGAGGCTCCCAAAAATCCTACGAGCAGTACTTC. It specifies CASSQDGGSQKSYEQYF.

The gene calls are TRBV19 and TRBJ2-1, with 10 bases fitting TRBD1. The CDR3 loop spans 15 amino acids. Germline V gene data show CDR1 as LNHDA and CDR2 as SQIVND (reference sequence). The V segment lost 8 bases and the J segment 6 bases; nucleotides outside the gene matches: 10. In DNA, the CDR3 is TGTGCCAGTGGGAAAGGGACAGGGGAGGTCAATGAGCAGTTCTTC. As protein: CASGKGTGEVNEQFF.

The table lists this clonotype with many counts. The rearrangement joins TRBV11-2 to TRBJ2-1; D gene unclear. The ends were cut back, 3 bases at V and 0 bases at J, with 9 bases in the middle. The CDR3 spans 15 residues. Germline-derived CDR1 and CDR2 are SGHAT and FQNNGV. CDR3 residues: CASSFAPASYNEQFF. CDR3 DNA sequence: TGTGCCAGCAGCTTCGCTCCCGCCTCCTACAATGAGCAGTTCTTC.